The 26 T cell receptor beta chains below come from one sample, sequenced in a study of shared clonotypes between healthy human individuals. The assay was immunoSEQ multiplex PCR, and TCRdb's table has in-frame clones only and misses some. The table includes fewer than 650,000 clones, about 79% detected once. Sequences were obtained from PBMCs. Source of these receptors: a woman aged 40 to 50 in good health. Some clones in this sample may be carry-over from other donors' samples.

This clone was detected only a few times. The chain employs TRBV29-1 and TRBJ1-1, with 8 bases that match TRBD1. Germline trimming cut 6 bases from V and 0 bases from J; bases unmatched to any gene: 6. CDR1 is SQVTM, CDR2 ANQGSEA, per germline. This CDR3 region has 14 residues. The CDR3 DNA reads TGCAGCGTCCTCCTGGACAGGGTGAACACTGAAGCTTTCTTT. It codes for CSVLLDRVNTEAFF.

A few counts support this clone. At one end the junction does not follow the germline gene, possibly because of a read error. The chain uses TRBV28 and TRBJ2-1, with TRBD2 identical over 7 bases. Germline V gene data show CDR1 as MDHEN and CDR2 as SYDVKM. This CDR3 has 16 residues. In nucleotides, the CDR3 is TGTGCCAGCAGTTCGGATCGAGCGGGAAACTACGATGAGCAGTTCTTC. Its translation: CASSSDRAGNYDEQFF.

This clone was counted only a few times. J is TRBJ1-1 and V is TRBV18; D uncertain. Trimming removed 1 base from V and 0 bases from J, with 3 bases in between. CDR3 length: 13 residues. Germline lookup yields CDR1 KGHSH and CDR2 LQKENI. CDR3: CASSPHMNTEAFF. CDR3 DNA: TGTGCCAGCTCACCACACATGAACACTGAAGCTTTCTTT.

The chain uses TRBV6-1 and TRBJ2-4, with 7 bases lining up with TRBD2. CDR1 is MNHNS and CDR2 is SASEGT in the germline V gene. CDR3 length: 14 residues. V lost 6 bases and J lost 7; bases outside the gene matches: 9. The CDR3 loop is CASSGGGPRNIQYF. The CDR3, as DNA: TGTGCCAGCAGCGGGGGAGGGCCTAGGAACATTCAGTACTTC.

The chain employs TRBV10-1 and TRBJ2-3; 9 bases are shared with TRBD2. Germline V gene lookup returns CDR1 WNHNN and CDR2 SYGVQD (reference sequence). J was trimmed by 8 bases and V by 3 bases; bases with no gene match: 9. The CDR3 runs to 15 residues. The CDR3 DNA reads as TGCGCCAGCAGTGACGGCGGGAGGGCCGCTGGTACGCAGTATTTT. Protein: CASSDGGRAAGTQYF.

J is TRBJ2-1 and V is TRBV7-9, with 9 bases that match TRBD2. The CDR3 runs 19 residues. The V segment lost 5 bases and the J segment 1 base; nucleotides outside the gene matches: 15. Looked up from germline, CDR1 is SEHNR and CDR2 is FQNEAQ (reference sequence). Written as DNA, the CDR3 is TGTGCCAGCAGCCCCTCGCCGAAGCTAGCGGGAAAATCCTACAATGAGCAGTTCTTC. Residues: CASSPSPKLAGKSYNEQFF.

The chain has TRBV9 and TRBJ1-2; the D is unclear. Deletions cut 1 base from V and 7 bases from J, with 32 bases between. The CDR3 length is 20 residues. Germline loops: CDR1 SGDLS, CDR2 YYNGEE. CDR3 sequence: CASSVSSHRSPPHGERGYTF. The CDR3 DNA sequence: TGTGCCAGCAGCGTATCCAGCCACCGATCCCCTCCCCACGGGGAGCGTGGCTACACCTTC. Full variable domain (remainder filled in from reference TRBV9 and TRBJ1-2): DSGVTQTPKHLITATGQRVTLRCSPRSGDLSVYWYQQSLDQGLQFLIQYYNGEERAKGNILERFSAQQFPDLHSELNLSSLELGDSALYFCASSVSSHRSPPHGERGYTFGSGTRLTVV.

Details on this clone: Since no conserved phenylalanine or tryptophan closes the CDR3, a read error is the likely cause. This rearrangement joins TRBV6-6 to TRBJ1-1; unclear D gene. Looked up from germline, CDR1 is MNHNY and CDR2 is SVGAGI (reference sequence). The V and J ends lost 6 bases and 8 bases respectively, with 13 bases between them. The CDR3 length is 12 residues. CDR3 in amino acids: CASRLEAGEAFL. Written as DNA, the CDR3 is TGTGCCAGCAGATTGGAGGCCGGGGAAGCTTTCCTT.

This clone was counted between two and nine times. CDR3: CASSNGASYEQYF. The CDR3 nucleotides read TGTGCCAGCAGCAACGGGGCCTCTTACGAGCAGTACTTC. This chain connects TRBV28 to TRBJ2-7; tentatively, D is TRBD1 or TRBD2 (5 bases each). Germline CDR1 reads MDHEN; CDR2 reads SYDVKM. This CDR3 region has 13 residues. Trimming took off 6 bases at V and 4 bases at J, with 13 bases between the two ends.

The rearrangement links TRBV7-9 to TRBJ2-7, with 13 bases identical to TRBD2. Germline values: CDR1 SEHNR, CDR2 FQNEAQ (reference sequence). V shed 1 base, J shed 2 bases, and the junction held 8 bases outside the gene matches. This CDR3 has 18 amino acids. Here the CDR3 reads CASSLGPVGTSGTYEQYF. The CDR3 bases are TGTGCCAGCAGCTTAGGGCCTGTGGGGACTAGCGGGACCTACGAGCAGTACTTC.

The V call is TRBV6-5, the J call TRBJ2-2, with TRBD2 identical over 8 bases. With 2 bases clipped from V and 0 bases from J, the junction kept 2 bases outside the gene matches. Germline loops: CDR1 MNHEY, CDR2 SVGAGI. The CDR3 length is 16 residues. The CDR3 reads CASSYRGGSNTGELFF. The CDR3 DNA follows: TGTGCCAGCAGTTACCGGGGGGGGTCGAACACCGGGGAGCTGTTTTTT.

In this sample, this clone turned up a few times. The chain carries TRBV7-6 and TRBJ2-7, with D possibly being TRBD1 (5 bases). V was clipped by 6 bases and J by 3 bases, with 18 bases between them. CDR3 length equals 15 residues. Germline V gene data show CDR1 as SGHVS and CDR2 as FNYEAQ. The CDR3 loop is CASSLTTTGNYEQYF. The CDR3 DNA reads TGTGCCAGCAGTCTTACTACCACAGGCAACTACGAGCAGTACTTC.

The V and J genes are TRBV21-1 and TRBJ1-1. TRBV21-1 is given as a pseudogene. This CDR3 is 11 amino acids long. For the CDR3, the DNA is TGTGCCAGCAGCCGGAGGACTGAAGCTTTCTTT. Its translation is CASSRRTEAFF.

This clone occurred a few times. The J gene is TRBJ1-5, the V gene TRBV28; no clear D. The CDR3 sequence is 15 residues long. Trimming cost V 3 bases and J 2 bases, with 11 bases left between them. Looked up from germline, CDR1 is MDHEN and CDR2 is SYDVKM. The CDR3 is CASSFRVRGNQPQHF. Written as DNA, the CDR3 is TGTGCCAGCAGTTTTAGGGTGCGGGGCAATCAGCCCCAGCATTTT. Supplemented by reference TRBV28 and TRBJ1-5, the full variable domain reads DVKVTQSSRYLVKRTGEKVFLECVQDMDHENMFWYRQDPGLGLRLIYFSYDVKMKEKGDIPEGYSVSREKKERFSLILESASTNQTSMYLCASSFRVRGNQPQHFGDGTRLSIL.

This clone was seen only a few times. This chain uses TRBV28 with TRBJ2-1, with TRBD1 identical over 11 bases. CDR3 length equals 14 residues. Germline V gives CDR1 MDHEN, CDR2 SYDVKM. V was pared by 4 bases and J by 6 bases, with 2 bases of the junction left unmatched. The CDR3 DNA reads TGTGCCAGCAGTTCGGGACAGGGGGGCAATGAGCAGTTCTTC. Translated: CASSSGQGGNEQFF.

The V and J genes are TRBV1 and TRBJ2-5; the table's D call TRBD1 went unverified against the DNA. TRBV1 is shown as a pseudogene. The CDR3 length is 20 residues. The CDR3 region is CTGSQDARELWTGDQETQYF. In DNA, the CDR3 is TGCACCGGCAGCCAAGATGCAAGGGAGCTTTGGACAGGGGACCAAGAGACCCAGTACTTC.

In regard to this clone: Since a far larger clone is one base different, this is likely a read error. This same CDR3 is encoded by further DNA sequences in the sample. The CDR3 DNA sequence: TGTGCCAGCAGTGAACTGGCAGGGGTACCGTCCGAGCAGTACTTC. It codes for CASSELAGVPSEQYF. The J gene is TRBJ2-7, the V gene TRBV6-1, with a tentative D call TRBD1 (6 bases). V lost 2 bases, J lost 6 bases, and 17 bases lay in between. Looked up from germline, CDR1 is MNHNS and CDR2 is SASEGT. The CDR3 loop spans 15 amino acids.

The chain uses TRBV29-1 and TRBJ1-2, with TRBD1 as a possible D gene (5 bases). The V end was cut by 7 bases, the J end by 6 bases, with 18 bases between. The CDR3 has 13 amino acids. CDR1 and CDR2 from the germline V gene are SQVTM and ANQGSEA. This CDR3 reads CSAPGPAGDGYTF. The CDR3 bases are TGCAGCGCACCAGGGCCAGCGGGGGATGGCTACACCTTC.

This clone occurred a few times. The chain is built from TRBV27 and TRBJ2-2; D is ambiguous. Deletions cut 6 bases from V and 2 bases from J, with 10 bases between. The CDR3 spans 14 residues. Per the germline V gene, CDR1 is MNHEY and CDR2 is SMNVEV (reference sequence). CDR3 DNA sequence: TGTGCCAGCAGGGCCAGCTTAAACACCGGGGAGCTGTTTTTT. Amino acid sequence: CASRASLNTGELFF.

DNA of the CDR3: TGTGCCTGGAGTGTAGAGGGCCACAATCAGCCCCAGCATTTT. This sequence encodes CAWSVEGHNQPQHF. The chain joins TRBV30 to TRBJ1-5; D ambiguous. CDR3 length equals 14 residues. Germline V CDR1 and CDR2: GTSNPN, SVGIG (reference sequence). The V end lost 0 bases, the J end lost 3 bases, and 9 bases lay between the germline ends.

V gene TRBV27 combines with J gene TRBJ1-2; D is unclear. Looked up from germline, CDR1 is MNHEY and CDR2 is SMNVEV (reference sequence). V shed 6 bases and J shed 4 bases, with 12 bases lying between them. CDR3 length: 13 residues. CDR3 region: CASSQYAGYGYTF. In DNA, the CDR3 is TGTGCCAGCAGCCAATACGCAGGCTATGGCTACACCTTC.

The V and J genes are TRBV5-1 and TRBJ2-6; TRBD1 is a possible D gene (6 bases). V gave up 2 bases and J gave up 0 bases, with 9 bases separating them. The CDR3 is made up of 16 amino acids. Germline CDR1 is SGHRS and CDR2 is YFSETQ. This chain's CDR3 is CASSFKQGSGANVLTF. The CDR3 DNA is TGCGCCAGCAGCTTTAAACAGGGCTCTGGGGCCAACGTCCTGACTTTC.

V and J are TRBV5-6 and TRBJ2-2; D ambiguous. The CDR3 is 14 residues long. In germline, CDR1 is SGHDT, CDR2 YYEEEE. Trimming stripped 4 bases from V and 1 base from J, with 8 bases between. CDR3 DNA sequence: TGTGCCAGCAGCCCGGACCTGAACACCGGGGAGCTGTTTTTT. Residues: CASSPDLNTGELFF. The whole variable domain, remainder taken from reference TRBV5-6 and TRBJ2-2, is DAGVTQSPTHLIKTRGQQVTLRCSPKSGHDTVSWYQQALGQGPQFIFQYYEEEERQRGNFPDRFSGHQFPNYSSELNVNALLLGDSALYLCASSPDLNTGELFFGEGSRLTVL.

On this clone itself: A much bigger clone sits one base away, suggesting this may be a read error. CDR3 loop: CAGSQEQGNQPQHF. The CDR3 coding sequence is TGCGCCGGCAGCCAGGAACAGGGCAATCAGCCCCAGCATTTT. The gene calls are TRBV4-1 and TRBJ1-5, with D possibly matching TRBD1 (5 bases). The V gene's germline CDR1 is MGHRA and CDR2 YSYEKL. CDR3 length equals 14 residues.

This rearrangement joins TRBV4-2 to TRBJ2-5; 12 bases map to TRBD2. CDR3 length: 16 amino acids. The V and J ends lost 4 bases and 5 bases, in that order; junction bases with no gene match: 8. Germline CDR1 and CDR2: LGHNA and YNFKEQ. The CDR3 reads CASSPSTGTSGETQYF. Here the CDR3 DNA reads TGTGCCAGCAGCCCATCAACCGGGACTAGCGGGGAGACCCAGTACTTC.

This clone was counted only a few times. The gene calls are TRBV30 and TRBJ2-2, with D maybe TRBD1 (5 bases). V was pared by 0 bases and J by 6 bases, with 17 bases between. The CDR3 consists of 16 residues. CDR1 and CDR2 (germline): GTSNPN, SVGIG (reference sequence). CDR3 sequence (DNA): TGTGCCTGGAGTGTACGGTCGCAGGGTAGGCCCGGGGAGCTGTTTTTT. As protein: CAWSVRSQGRPGELFF.